This TCR beta chain was sequenced in a study of identical twins. Notes on the study in general: Carriage of fewer insertions was seen in abundant cord blood beta clonotypes, whereas memory repertoires showed none. Rather than following the same donors, the conclusions depended on cross-sectional statistical analysis.

The germline CDR1 and CDR2 sequences are MNHNY and SVGAGI (reference sequence). V was shortened by 6 bases and J by 4 bases, with 15 bases between the two germline ends. This CDR3 region has 14 residues. TCRdb passed the 5' RACE reads through MiXCR, listing each CDR3 protein once. The profile shows under 350,000 distinct CDR3 sequences, just under 9.5% of them singletons. This clonotype was counted many times. Its antigen is still unknown. This same sample was also taken into another study, of yellow fever vaccine responses in identical twins.

The receptor was isolated from a woman younger than 30 in good health. The gene calls are TRBV6-6 and TRBJ1-1; no clear D. The specimen sequenced was CD8+ T cells sorted from blood. The CDR3 loop reads CASRLEGMGTEAFF. The CDR3 DNA reads as TGTGCCAGCAGATTGGAGGGAATGGGCACTGAAGCTTTCTTT.